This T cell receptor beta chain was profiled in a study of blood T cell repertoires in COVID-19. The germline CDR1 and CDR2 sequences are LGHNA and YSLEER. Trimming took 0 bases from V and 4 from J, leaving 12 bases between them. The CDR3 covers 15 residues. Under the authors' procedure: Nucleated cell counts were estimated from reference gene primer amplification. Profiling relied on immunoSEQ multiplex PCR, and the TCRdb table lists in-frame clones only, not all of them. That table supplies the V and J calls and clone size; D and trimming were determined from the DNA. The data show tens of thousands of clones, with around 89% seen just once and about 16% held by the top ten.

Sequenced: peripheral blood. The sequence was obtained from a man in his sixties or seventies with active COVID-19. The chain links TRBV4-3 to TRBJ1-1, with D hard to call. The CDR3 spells CASSQDSEEGTEAFF. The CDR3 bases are TGCGCCAGCAGCCAAGATTCGGAGGAAGGCACTGAAGCTTTCTTT.